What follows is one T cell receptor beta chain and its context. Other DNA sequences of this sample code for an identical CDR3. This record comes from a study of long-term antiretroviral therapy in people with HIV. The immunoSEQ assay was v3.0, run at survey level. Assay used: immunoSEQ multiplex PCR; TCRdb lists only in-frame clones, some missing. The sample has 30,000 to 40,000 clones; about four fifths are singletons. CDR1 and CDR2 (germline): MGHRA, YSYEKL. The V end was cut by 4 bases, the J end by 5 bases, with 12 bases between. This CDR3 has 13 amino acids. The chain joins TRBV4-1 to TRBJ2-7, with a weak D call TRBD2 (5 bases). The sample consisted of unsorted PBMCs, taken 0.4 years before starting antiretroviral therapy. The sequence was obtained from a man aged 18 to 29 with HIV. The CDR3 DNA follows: TGCGCCAGCAGCCTCCAGACGGGGAACGAGCAGTACTTC. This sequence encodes CASSLQTGNEQYF.